This TCR beta chain came from a study of blood T cell repertoires in COVID-19. Background on the study: Researchers got acute and convalescent COVID-19 samples from the United States, Italy and Spain.

V trimming: 4 bases; J trimming: 5 bases; junction bases outside the gene matches: 2. CDR1 is SGHKS and CDR2 is YYEKEE in the germline V gene (reference sequence). CDR3 length: 12 amino acids. In the study's own analysis: Amplification with reference gene primers provided the estimates of nucleated cell counts. Libraries were prepared by immunoSEQ multiplex PCR; TCRdb keeps only in-frame clonotypes and omits some of them. V and J calls and clone size are copied from that table; D and trimming were computed from the DNA. The data contain approximately 260,000 clones, about 88% of them singletons. The sequence was obtained from a woman aged 40 to 49 who had recovered from COVID-19. Sample: peripheral blood. The chain joins TRBV5-5 to TRBJ2-7, with 8 bases that match TRBD1. The CDR3 nucleotides are TGTGCCAGCAGCCTGACAGGGGACGAGCAGTACTTC. Translated: CASSLTGDEQYF.